This TCR beta chain was obtained from a study of blood T cell repertoires in COVID-19 (dated by TCRdb to 2018 to 2020). The study in broad terms: The collaborator samples originated in the United States, Italy and Spain and spanned the acute and convalescent phases of COVID-19. The repertoires were released in a freely available public database meant as a resource for research on the immune response to SARS-CoV-2. The dataset comprised deeply sampled blood TCRbeta repertoires from subjects exposed to, actively infected with, or recovered from COVID-19. The prospective study material was composed of cDNA or gDNA derived from T cells, B-cell-depleted T cells, or PBMCs. Samples came from the ongoing ImmuneRACE study (first 160 participants) plus 1,254 subjects from 6 global collaborators. Where available, HLA class I and class II types were taken from metadata supplied by the sample provider and were not determined by assay-based typing. Nearly every sample came with metadata listing a de-identified subject ID, COVID-19 status, age in years and sex.

In regard to this clone: This clone's antigen is unknown. Nothing much larger sits one base from this clone, and base qualities are not available.

V and J are trimmed by 5 bases and 2 bases, and the gene matches miss 2 bases of the junction. Counted from cysteine to phenylalanine, this CDR3 has 14 amino acids. The entry retains the CDR3 DNA only, 42 bases that are in frame from base 1. The germline V gene specifies SNHLY as CDR1 and FYNNEI as CDR2. TCRbeta CDR3 regions were amplified from genomic DNA using the immunoSEQ Assay, a bias-controlled multiplex PCR. Per the authors' processing: The number of nucleated cells in each sample was estimated by amplification of reference gene primers within the assay. Sequence reads were collapsed and filtered to measure the absolute abundance of every unique TCRbeta CDR3 rearrangement. For each sample, productive Simpson clonality was calculated as the square root of Simpson's diversity index across productive rearrangements. The immuneACCESS repertoire file appears here via TCRdb, limited to in-frame rearrangements. These files lack a portion of the clones; in checked studies, under half of the deficit traces to unresolved V genes, and the cause of the others is not known. The D gene and trimming were derived from the DNA, and the V and J assignments and clone size from that table. The sample records about 270,000 clones, approximately 85% of which are singletons. 9.5% to 12% of the sample belongs to the ten largest clones.

Results and caveats for the whole study, not just this receptor: The amount of clinical and demographic metadata varied by source and participant and was provided uncurated.

The collaborating institutions used their own protocols to collect whole blood in K2EDTA tubes. For TCRbeta analysis, collaborators shipped samples as frozen whole blood, isolated PBMCs, or DNA extracted from either of those sample types. This sequence uses TRBV2 and TRBJ1-5; 8 of the junction bases match TRBD1. This receptor was taken from a woman in her 70s with acute or convalescent COVID-19. Input material: peripheral blood. The nucleotide sequence is given as TGTGCCAGCAGTATGGACAGGGGCAATCAGCCCCAGCATTTT. Translated, this gives CASSMDRGNQPQHF.